The 32 T cell receptor beta chains listed next were all sequenced from one sample in a study of cytomegalovirus exposure and HLA in healthy donors. PCR was performed using 60 Vbeta and 13 Jbeta primers. Only in-frame clones appear in the TCRdb table, and some are missing; sequencing was by immunoSEQ multiplex PCR. The table records hundreds of thousands of clones, about 80% of them present only once. The sequencing input was PBMCs. The receptors stem from a man younger than 35 in good health and CMV-seronegative.

The V gene is TRBV2, the J gene TRBJ1-4; no firm D call. V was cut by 7 bases and J by 7 bases, with 13 bases left in between. The CDR3 covers 13 residues. Germline V gene lookup returns CDR1 SNHLY and CDR2 FYNNEI. CDR3 loop: CASKNLEGEKLFF. The CDR3 DNA follows: TGTGCCAGCAAGAATCTTGAGGGTGAAAAACTGTTTTTT.

The gene calls are TRBV5-1 and TRBJ1-1; unclear D gene. Germline V gives CDR1 SGHRS, CDR2 YFSETQ. The V end lost 5 bases, the J end lost 5 bases, and 13 bases lay between the germline ends. The CDR3 consists of 13 residues. Here the CDR3 DNA reads TGCGCCAGCAGTGCGGCCCCTGGGACTGAAGCTTTCTTT. Translated: CASSAAPGTEAFF.

This chain joins TRBV6-5 and TRBJ2-5; 8 bases map to TRBD2. The CDR3 sequence is 15 residues long. V lost 6 bases, J lost 1 base, and 7 bases stayed unmatched. Germline CDR1 reads MNHEY; CDR2 reads SVGAGI. The CDR3 DNA follows: TGTGCCAGCAGCGCGACGGGGGGGAGCCAAGAGACCCAGTACTTC. This encodes CASSATGGSQETQYF.

The V call is TRBV5-8, the J call TRBJ2-7, with D possibly matching TRBD2 (5 bases). The germline V gene encodes CDR1 SGHTS and CDR2 YDEGEE. CDR3 length equals 11 residues. V lost 0 bases and J lost 7, with 5 bases in between. The CDR3: CASSLGGEQYF. Written as DNA, the CDR3 is TGTGCCAGCAGCTTGGGAGGGGAGCAGTACTTC.

V is TRBV19 and J is TRBJ2-7; 9 bases agree with TRBD1. The CDR3 extends over 16 amino acids. CDR1 is LNHDA and CDR2 is SQIVND in the germline V gene (reference sequence). Germline trimming cut 4 bases from V and 4 bases from J; bases unmatched to any gene: 11. CDR3 bases: TGTGCCAGTAGTAAAACCGGGACAGGGCCTTATTACGAGCAGTACTTC. The encoded protein is CASSKTGTGPYYEQYF.

This chain links TRBV6-1 with TRBJ2-3; 7 bases fit TRBD1. Germline assignment: CDR1 MNHNS and CDR2 SASEGT. The CDR3 runs to 15 residues. Trimming removed 3 bases from V and 0 bases from J; junction bases left unmatched: 3. The CDR3 region is CASSEGDRSTDTQYF. CDR3 nucleotides: TGTGCCAGCAGTGAGGGGGACAGAAGCACAGATACGCAGTATTTT.

In regard to this clone: Its ends do not fully match the called genes, so a read error is possible. The chain is built from TRBV7-9 and TRBJ2-7; 8 bases are a match to TRBD1. The CDR3 has 17 residues. Germline lookup yields CDR1 SEHNR and CDR2 FQNEAQ (reference sequence). CDR3 region: CSSSAAGQGHPAYEQYF. In nucleotides, the CDR3 is TGTTCCAGCAGCGCCGCCGGACAGGGCCATCCCGCCTACGAGCAGTACTTC.

This clone is a singleton in its sample. V usage is TRBV6-1 and J usage is TRBJ1-4, with D perhaps TRBD1 (6 bases). CDR1 and CDR2 from the germline V gene are MNHNS and SASEGT. The CDR3 spans 15 residues. V was cut by 0 bases and J by 6 bases, with 11 bases left in between. The CDR3 sequence is CASSEADRTYEKLFF. In DNA, the CDR3 is TGTGCCAGCAGTGAAGCTGACAGGACCTATGAAAAACTGTTTTTT.

The CDR3, as DNA: TGTGCCAGCAGAAACAGGTACGAGCAGTACTTC. It yields the protein CASRNRYEQYF. The chain links TRBV27 to TRBJ2-7; tentative D call: TRBD1 (5 bases). The CDR3 spans 11 residues. The V end lost 6 bases, the J end lost 4 bases, and 7 bases lay between the germline ends. Germline CDR1 and CDR2: MNHEY and SMNVEV (reference sequence).

The rearrangement uses TRBV7-2 and TRBJ2-1, with a tentative D call TRBD2 (6 bases). The germline V gene encodes CDR1 SGHTA and CDR2 FQGNSA. The CDR3 has 17 amino acids. Trimming took off 4 bases at V and 10 bases at J, with 26 bases between the two ends. In DNA form, the CDR3 reads TGTGCCAGCAGCTCTCGGGTGAGCGGAGGGTCAAAGAGCGAGCAGTTCTTC. It encodes CASSSRVSGGSKSEQFF.

The rearrangement joins TRBV4-1 to TRBJ2-1; 8 bases are a match to TRBD2. Germline V CDR1 and CDR2: MGHRA, YSYEKL. V was pared by 0 bases and J by 12 bases, with 16 bases of the junction left unmatched. This CDR3 has 17 residues. CDR3 residues: CASSQDPGGRRSEGQFF. CDR3 sequence (DNA): TGCGCCAGCAGCCAAGATCCGGGAGGGAGGAGGTCCGAGGGGCAGTTCTTC.

This sequence joins TRBV6-1 and TRBJ1-2; possibly TRBD1 for D (6 bases). This CDR3 has 13 amino acids. V was cut by 4 bases and J by 1 base, with 7 bases left in between. Germline V gene sequence: CDR1 MNHNS, CDR2 SASEGT. CDR3: CASSGQVNYGYTF. Written as DNA, the CDR3 is TGTGCCAGCAGTGGACAGGTTAACTATGGCTACACCTTC.

The chain joins TRBV4-2 to TRBJ2-5; 7 bases align to TRBD2. The trim removed 4 bases at V and 3 bases at J, leaving 8 bases unmatched. CDR3 length: 15 residues. Germline lookup yields CDR1 LGHNA and CDR2 YNFKEQ. The CDR3 bases are TGTGCCAGCAGCCGGAGACTAGCAGGAGAAGAGACCCAGTACTTC. It specifies CASSRRLAGEETQYF.

This chain joins TRBV18 and TRBJ1-2; the D is unclear. V was shortened by 2 bases and J by 4 bases, with 8 bases between the two germline ends. This CDR3 has 13 amino acids. The germline V gene has CDR1 KGHSH and CDR2 LQKENI. This chain's CDR3 is CASSPSQSYGYTF. The DNA of the CDR3 is TGTGCCAGCTCACCAAGCCAAAGCTATGGCTACACCTTC.

The chain couples TRBV5-1 to TRBJ2-1; 8 bases align to TRBD2. The CDR3 length is 15 residues. The trim removed 0 bases at V and 5 bases at J, leaving 4 bases unmatched. Germline V gives CDR1 SGHRS, CDR2 YFSETQ. The CDR3 loop is CASSLVAGGNNEQFF. CDR3 nucleotide sequence: TGCGCCAGCAGCTTGGTGGCGGGGGGAAACAATGAGCAGTTCTTC.

DNA for the CDR3: TGTGCCAGCAGGCTAGCGGGAGGGCCCCAAGAGACCCAGTACTTC. This translates into CASRLAGGPQETQYF. The V and J genes are TRBV7-9 and TRBJ2-5, with 12 bases lining up with TRBD2. The length of the CDR3 is 15 residues. The trim removed 6 bases at V and 1 base at J, leaving 3 bases unmatched. Germline V gene sequence: CDR1 SEHNR, CDR2 FQNEAQ (reference sequence). The whole variable domain, filled in from reference TRBV7-9 and TRBJ2-5, reads DTGVSQNPRHKITKRGQNVTFRCDPISEHNRLYWYRQTLGQGPEFLTYFQNEAQLEKSRLLSDRFSAERPKGSFSTLEIQRTEQGDSAMYLCASRLAGGPQETQYFGPGTRLLVL.

This clone showed up just once. V is TRBV7-9 and J is TRBJ2-7; the D gene is possibly TRBD2 (5 bases). This CDR3 contains 14 residues. Germline V lookup: CDR1 SEHNR, CDR2 FQNEAQ (reference sequence). With 6 bases removed from V and 4 bases from J, the gap between germline ends came to 16 bases. CDR3 sequence reads: CASSSPGLAYEQYF. The CDR3 bases are TGTGCCAGCAGTTCCCCCGGGCTAGCTTACGAGCAGTACTTC.

This clone was picked up a small number of times. The rearrangement uses TRBV27 and TRBJ2-1; no definite D call. V was trimmed by 2 bases and J by 5 bases, leaving 7 bases between them. Germline CDR1 MNHEY, CDR2 SMNVEV (reference sequence). The CDR3 spans 13 residues. CDR3 coding DNA: TGTGCCAGCAGTTTAACGTCAGACAATGAGCAGTTCTTC. This encodes CASSLTSDNEQFF.

V and J are TRBV5-1 and TRBJ2-3; 11 bases line up with TRBD2. V gave up 3 bases and J gave up 1 base; unmatched junction bases: 7. The CDR3 runs 17 residues. Looked up from germline, CDR1 is SGHRS and CDR2 is YFSETQ. CDR3 sequence: CASSWGVLAGGTDTQYF. The CDR3 coding sequence is TGCGCCAGCAGCTGGGGGGTACTAGCGGGGGGCACAGATACGCAGTATTTT.

The genes are TRBV29-1 and TRBJ2-7, with a weak D call TRBD2 (6 bases). The germline V and J ends were trimmed by 0 bases and 0 bases, with 12 bases remaining between them. Per the germline V gene, CDR1 is SQVTM and CDR2 is ANQGSEA. The CDR3 has 15 amino acids. The CDR3 DNA reads TGCAGCGTTGAAGATCATGCGGGGACCTCCTACGAGCAGTACTTC. It is translated as CSVEDHAGTSYEQYF.

V usage is TRBV7-2 and J usage is TRBJ2-2; perhaps TRBD2 as D (6 bases). Germline V lookup: CDR1 SGHTA, CDR2 FQGNSA. Between the trimmed V and J ends, which lost 4 bases and 6 bases, there was a span of 12 bases. The CDR3 is 14 amino acids. CDR3 sequence: CASSSGLGSGELFF. The CDR3 DNA is TGTGCCAGCAGCTCGGGACTGGGGTCCGGGGAGCTGTTTTTT.

This clone was detected only a few times. The V call is TRBV25-1, the J call TRBJ1-5, with no clear D. Looked up from germline, CDR1 is MGHDK and CDR2 is SYGVNS. CDR3 length equals 14 residues. V was trimmed by 3 bases and J by 3 bases, leaving 9 bases between them. The CDR3 DNA follows: TGTGCCAGCAGTGAGATTTCGGTCAATCAGCCCCAGCATTTT. Translation gives CASSEISVNQPQHF.

This clone was seen a handful of times. The chain couples TRBV25-1 to TRBJ1-5; D is ambiguous. CDR3 length: 13 amino acids. Germline V CDR1 and CDR2: MGHDK, SYGVNS. V lost 10 bases and J 2 bases, leaving 12 bases between the germline ends. DNA for the CDR3: TGTGCCACGTATCCGGGTTGCAATCAGCCCCAGCATTTT. Protein product: CATYPGCNQPQHF. The entire variable domain, with the rest obtained from reference TRBV25-1 and TRBJ1-5, is as follows: EADIYQTPRYLVIGTGKKITLECSQTMGHDKMYWYQQDPGMELHLIHYSYGVNSTEKGDLSSESTVSRIRTEHFPLTLESARPSHTSQYLCATYPGCNQPQHFGDGTRLSIL.

The V and J genes are TRBV9 and TRBJ1-5; a weak D match, TRBD1 (5 bases). CDR3 length: 17 amino acids. V was cut by 4 bases and J by 4 bases, with 21 bases left in between. The V gene's germline CDR1 is SGDLS and CDR2 YYNGEE. The CDR3 DNA is TGTGCCAGCAGCCCCCAGATGGGACTCCTTTGGAATCAGCCCCAGCATTTT. It codes for CASSPQMGLLWNQPQHF.

The chain has TRBV18 and TRBJ2-1, with TRBD1 matching 7 bases. The germline V gene encodes CDR1 KGHSH and CDR2 LQKENI. The CDR3 covers 14 residues. Trimming cost V 5 bases and J 5 bases; bases outside gene matches: 6. CDR3 loop: CASSTGTVDNEQFF. The CDR3 bases are TGTGCCAGCTCAACTGGGACAGTAGACAATGAGCAGTTCTTC.

This chain connects TRBV7-8 to TRBJ2-7, with a weak D call TRBD2 (6 bases). The germline gives CDR1 SGHVS, CDR2 FQNEAQ. V lost 7 bases and J lost 2, with 18 bases in between. CDR3 length equals 15 residues. Written as DNA, the CDR3 is TGTGCCAGCAAAGCCCTAGTAGCGGACACCTACGAGCAGTACTTC. It yields the protein CASKALVADTYEQYF.

The J gene is TRBJ2-1, the V gene TRBV4-1, with a possible D match to TRBD2 (5 bases). The V gene's germline CDR1 is MGHRA and CDR2 YSYEKL. This CDR3 region has 12 residues. V lost 0 bases to trimming and J lost 9 bases, with 6 bases between them. The CDR3 nucleotides are TGCGCCAGCAGCCAAGATGGAGGTGAGCAGTTCTTC. It is translated as CASSQDGGEQFF.

On this clone itself: The same CDR3 can be traced to other DNA sequences in this sample. This chain joins TRBV5-5 and TRBJ1-5; D possibly corresponds to TRBD1 (5 bases). Germline V gives CDR1 SGHKS, CDR2 YYEKEE (reference sequence). V lost 0 bases, J lost 0 bases, and 10 bases lay in between. This CDR3 has 16 residues. CDR3 residues: CASSLVGGDSNQPQHF. The CDR3 DNA follows: TGTGCCAGCAGCTTGGTGGGGGGGGATAGCAATCAGCCCCAGCATTTT.

This chain connects TRBV28 to TRBJ2-7, with D possibly matching TRBD2 (6 bases). Trimming cost V 3 bases and J 6 bases, with 21 bases left between them. The CDR3 extends over 16 amino acids. Germline V lookup: CDR1 MDHEN, CDR2 SYDVKM. CDR3 in amino acids: CASSFERAWGRSEQYF. The CDR3 DNA sequence: TGTGCCAGCAGTTTCGAGAGGGCGTGGGGGAGGAGCGAGCAGTACTTC.

The V call is TRBV28, the J call TRBJ2-7; maybe TRBD1 (5 bases). Trimming pared 3 bases from V and 4 bases from J, leaving 13 bases between. Germline V gene sequence: CDR1 MDHEN, CDR2 SYDVKM. This CDR3 is built from 14 residues. Written as DNA, the CDR3 is TGTGCCAGCAGTTTTAGGGGCCTTGCGTACGAGCAGTACTTC. Protein product: CASSFRGLAYEQYF.

The chain uses TRBV6-5 and TRBJ1-1, with D unclear. Germline CDR1 MNHEY, CDR2 SVGAGI. This CDR3 is 12 amino acids long. The V end was cut by 7 bases, the J end by 5 bases, with 11 bases between. The CDR3 here is CASTKRGTEAFF. The CDR3 nucleotides are TGTGCCAGCACCAAGCGCGGAACTGAAGCTTTCTTT.

CDR3: CASSAGTARSGYTF. The CDR3, as DNA: TGTGCCAGCAGCGCCGGGACAGCCAGAAGCGGCTACACCTTC. The chain has TRBV9 and TRBJ1-2; 7 bases line up with TRBD1. In germline, CDR1 is SGDLS, CDR2 YYNGEE. The CDR3 sequence is 14 residues long. V lost 3 bases to trimming and J lost 8 bases; unmatched junction nucleotides: 10.